This TCR beta chain was identified in a study of CD8+ T cells in alopecia areata (dated by TCRdb to between 2017 and 2018). Background on the whole study: The treated patients, all with moderate-to-severe alopecia areata, were enrolled in an open-label pilot trial of oral tofacitinib given at 5 to 10 mg twice daily. Biopsies were taken from tofacitinib-treated patients at baseline and at 4 and 24 weeks of treatment, and a later scalp biopsy was taken in several of the tofacitinib-treated patients. Scalp clonality was compared across normal scalp (n=4), patchy alopecia areata scalp (n=8), and alopecia totalis/universalis scalp (n=8). To study T cell clonal expansion in alopecia areata, the researchers applied high-throughput TCRbeta sequencing to both the C3H/HeJ mouse model and human patients. Patients received tofacitinib for 6 to 18 months and were then followed off drug for 6 months to check for delayed response and recurrence. In treated patients, disease severity was measured using the SALT score, which gives the percentage of scalp surface area affected. Human TCRbeta sequencing covered scalp tissue and sorted CD4+ and CD8+ peripheral blood T cells from patchy and totalis/universalis alopecia areata patients and healthy controls. The RNA source kit depended on sample type: the PAXgene miRNA kit for fixed scalp, the miRNeasy kit for PBMCs, and the RNeasy kit for mouse skin. immunoSEQ multiplex PCR using 35 Vbeta forward primers and 13 Jbeta reverse primers was used to amplify TCRbeta CDR3 regions. The investigation overall reported the following: Shared TCR sequences between patients were less evident than in mice, which may be partly attributable to HLA diversity in the patient population. Compared with normal scalp, lesional scalp had higher clonality and more expanded CD8+ clones, particularly in alopecia totalis/universalis, a pattern that suggests antigenic drive. During tofacitinib treatment, many expanded lesional clones stuck around in both scalp and blood, and this persistence may partly explain why relapse happens after treatment is stopped. The treated cohort was small, with a single nonresponder, so links between baseline CD8+ expansion and response need larger studies. With tofacitinib, both scalp clonality and the number of expanded CD8+ clones among the top 100 scalp clones went down significantly. Resident alphabeta T cells in normal human skin are also sequenced, complicating scalp TCR repertoire analysis, unlike mouse skin dominated by gammadelta T cells.

Taken from the germline V gene, the CDR1 and CDR2 loops are MGHDK and SYGVNS. V gives up 4 bases and J gives up 4 bases, and the segment between their germline ends measures 19 bases. Including the terminal cysteine and phenylalanine, the CDR3 comprises 16 residues. This entry keeps only the CDR3 DNA: 48 bases, framed from base 1. Libraries were built with the immunoSEQ multiplex PCR assay. To provide template for TCR sequencing, every sample had RNA extracted and reverse transcribed into cDNA. First-strand cDNA was synthesized using SuperScript III with a 2:1 mix of oligo-dT and random hexamers. Amplification bias was assessed with a synthetic immune receptor repertoire, and residual bias was removed computationally. The paper's data handling went like this. Raw reads were preprocessed to remove errors, and CDR3 was defined according to IMGT conventions as the region from the conserved cysteine to phenylalanine. To get clonality, Shannon entropy was normalized by log2 of the number of productive unique TCRs and the result was subtracted from 1. Whether scalp clones were CD4 or CD8 was inferred by matching scalp TCRbeta sequences against CD4 and CD8 repertoires sorted from blood. Sourced from immuneACCESS, this table was stored by TCRdb with only in-frame sequences that have V and J called. A share of the clones is absent; for the studies checked, an unresolved V gene accounts for under half, and the remainder has no known explanation. D and trimming come from the DNA, and the V and J calls and clone size come from that table. For this sample there are approximately 300,000 clones; about 62% appear just once. The ten largest clones represent more than 1.5% of the sample.

As for this clone: Which antigen it targets is not known. Qualities for individual bases were not recorded, and no much larger clone is one base off.

The time point label for this specimen denotes: about 25 weeks on oral tofacitinib. The treatment or condition label here, explained by the study, means: oral pan-JAK inhibitor, 5-10 mg twice daily. Lesional scalp punch biopsies and peripheral blood were collected from alopecia areata patients. PBMCs were isolated by density centrifugation and stained for CD3, CD4 and CD8, after which CD4+ and CD8+ T cells were sorted on a FACSAria. This clonotype was sampled from a human donor with alopecia areata. Sequenced here: CD4+ T cells sorted from blood, sampled at week 24, from a patient treated with tofacitinib. The chain is assembled from TRBV25-1 and TRBJ2-5; no D segment can be confidently identified. The CDR3 amino acid sequence is: CASSGTSGARLETQYF. The DNA reads TGTGCCAGCAGTGGGACGAGTGGTGCCCGGCTAGAGACCCAGTACTTC. Reference TRBV25-1 and TRBJ2-5 proteins supply the regions before and after the CDR3; the full variable domain is: EADIYQTPRYLVIGTGKKITLECSQTMGHDKMYWYQQDPGMELHLIHYSYGVNSTEKGDLSSESTVSRIRTEHFPLTLESARPSHTSQYLCASSGTSGARLETQYFGPGTRLLVL.